This T cell receptor (beta chain) was found in a study of cytomegalovirus exposure and HLA in healthy donors. Across the whole study: Among the approximately 400 genotyped donors, 81% were placed in the Caucasian-associated ancestry cluster.

Researchers ran the PCR with 60 Vbeta and 13 Jbeta primers. The protocol was immunoSEQ multiplex PCR, while the TCRdb copy is restricted to in-frame clones and leaves out a portion. The data contain some 100,000 clones, approximately 81% of them singletons. Overall study results and limits: The study labeled fewer than 200 TCR beta chains cytomegalovirus-associated. The likely explanation for a cluster of highly shared sequence variants was sequencing artifact.

There are a few counts of this clone. Its cognate antigen is unknown. At the DNA level, this CDR3 is encoded by other sequences in the same sample as well. The germline gives CDR1 SGHDT, CDR2 YYEEEE. The ends were cut back, 0 bases at V and 1 base at J, with 5 bases in the middle. This CDR3 region has 14 residues. The TCR sequence derives from a male donor in good health and CMV-seropositive. Sequencing used PBMCs. The J gene is TRBJ1-5, the V gene TRBV5-6; TRBD1 is a possible D gene (5 bases). The CDR3 region is CASSLGQSNQPQHF. The CDR3 region has the DNA TGTGCCAGCAGCTTGGGACAGAGCAATCAGCCCCAGCATTTT.